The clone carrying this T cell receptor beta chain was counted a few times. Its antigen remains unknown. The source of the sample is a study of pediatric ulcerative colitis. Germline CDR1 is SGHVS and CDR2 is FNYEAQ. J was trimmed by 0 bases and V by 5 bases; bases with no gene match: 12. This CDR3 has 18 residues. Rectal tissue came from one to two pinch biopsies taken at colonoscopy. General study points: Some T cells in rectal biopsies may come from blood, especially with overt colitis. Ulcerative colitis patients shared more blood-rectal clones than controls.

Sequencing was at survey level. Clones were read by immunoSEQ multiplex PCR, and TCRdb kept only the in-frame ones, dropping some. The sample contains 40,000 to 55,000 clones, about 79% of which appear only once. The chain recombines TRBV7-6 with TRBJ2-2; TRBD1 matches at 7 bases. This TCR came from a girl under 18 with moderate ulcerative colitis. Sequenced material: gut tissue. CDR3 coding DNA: TGTGCCAGCAGCAAGCAGCCCCCTACAGGGGCGAACACCGGGGAGCTGTTTTTT. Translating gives CASSKQPPTGANTGELFF. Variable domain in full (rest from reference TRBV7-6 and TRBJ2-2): GAGVSQSPRYKVTKRGQDVALRCDPISGHVSLYWYRQALGQGPEFLTYFNYEAQQDKSGLPNDRFSAERPEGSISTLTIQRTEQRDSAMYRCASSKQPPTGANTGELFFGEGSRLTVL.